This T cell receptor beta chain came from a study of blood T cell repertoires in COVID-19. TCRdb's table, derived via immunoSEQ multiplex PCR, lists solely in-frame clones and lacks some. Of 100,000 to 150,000 clones listed, around 82% are singletons. The CDR3 consists of 16 residues. Deletions cut 4 bases from V and 1 base from J, with 17 bases between. Looked up from germline, CDR1 is MGHRA and CDR2 is YSYEKL. Sequences were obtained from peripheral blood. The rearrangement uses TRBV4-1 and TRBJ2-7; D possibly corresponds to TRBD2 (5 bases). This clonotype was sampled from a young woman who had recovered from COVID-19. The DNA of the CDR3 is TGCGCCAGCAGCCCCTTCGGGGTCAGGAGATCCTACGAGCAGTACTTC. Amino acid sequence: CASSPFGVRRSYEQYF.